The entry below gives a single T cell receptor beta chain sequence along with its context. Its antigen remains unidentified. No qualities accompany the bases; no much larger clone lies one base away. CDR1 and CDR2 are drawn from the germline V gene (reference sequence): LNHDA, SQIVND. The CDR3 holds 16 amino acids from the cysteine to the phenylalanine. Only the CDR3 DNA stays, 48 bases, in frame from base 1. At the junction V is shortened by 4 bases and J by 0 bases, with 15 bases in between. The collaborating institutions used their own protocols to collect whole blood in K2EDTA tubes. For TCRbeta analysis, collaborator samples were shipped as frozen whole blood, as isolated PBMCs, or as DNA extracted from either sample type. TCRbeta CDR3 regions were amplified from genomic DNA using the immunoSEQ Assay, a bias-controlled multiplex PCR. In the source study's methods: The number of nucleated cells in each sample was estimated from the amplification of reference gene primers within the assay. Sequence reads were collapsed and filtered to measure the absolute abundance of every unique TCRbeta CDR3 rearrangement. For each sample, productive Simpson clonality was calculated as the square root of Simpson's diversity index over productive rearrangements. TCRdb limited this immuneACCESS table to in-frame rearrangements with V and J called. A share of clones is missing; checked studies link under half to unresolved V genes, and the rest is unexplained. V and J calls and clone size are as listed in that table; D and trimming were resolved from the DNA. This sample holds about 210,000 clones; roughly 82% were observed only once. The top ten clonotypes cover 9.7% of the sample.

The record originates from a study of blood T cell repertoires in COVID-19 (dated by TCRdb to the early 2020s). Turning to the overall study: Collaborator samples came from the United States, Italy and Spain and covered acute and convalescent phases of COVID-19. The material from the prospective study consisted of cDNA or gDNA derived from T cells, B-cell-depleted T cells, or PBMCs. The dataset comprised deeply sampled blood TCRbeta repertoires from subjects exposed to, actively infected with, or recovered from COVID-19. The repertoires were made available in a free public database intended to serve as a resource for research on the immune response to SARS-CoV-2. The samples were drawn from the first 160 participants of the ongoing ImmuneRACE study and from 1,254 subjects provided by 6 global collaborators. Nearly every sample came with metadata listing a de-identified subject ID, COVID-19 status, age in years and sex. Where available, HLA class I and class II types were taken from metadata supplied by the sample provider and were not determined by assay-based typing. The paper as a whole reports these results and caveats: How much clinical and demographic metadata was included differed by source and by participant, and the metadata was provided uncurated.

Input material: peripheral blood. Rearrangement joined TRBV19 to TRBJ1-1; TRBD1 is a weak D gene call, 5 bases matching. The source of this sequence is a man in his fifties or sixties with active or convalescent COVID-19. The DNA sequence is as follows: TGTGCCAGTAGTAGTTCAGGGTCTAGAATGAACACTGAAGCTTTCTTT. It is translated as CASSSSGSRMNTEAFF.